The 22 T cell receptor beta chains below come from one sample, sequenced in a study of blood T cell repertoires in COVID-19. Sequencing used immunoSEQ multiplex PCR; TCRdb keeps in-frame clones, though not all of them. The repertoire holds 210,000 or so clones, with 85% to 90% as singletons. The material sequenced was peripheral blood. The origin of the receptors is a man between 18 and 29 years old with active or convalescent COVID-19.

This clone was found once. The chain links TRBV6-5 to TRBJ1-2, with TRBD1 identical over 10 bases. Trimming at V came to 6 bases and at J to 7 bases, leaving 11 bases not matched to a gene. The CDR3 runs to 15 residues. Germline CDR1 reads MNHEY; CDR2 reads SVGAGI. Written as DNA, the CDR3 is TGTGCCAGCAGCCGACCGGGACAGGGGATCGCTGGCTACACCTTC. Amino acid sequence: CASSRPGQGIAGYTF.

The rearrangement uses TRBV6-5 and TRBJ1-2; 7 bases map to TRBD1. V lost 7 bases to trimming and J lost 5 bases; unmatched junction nucleotides: 10. Germline V gives CDR1 MNHEY, CDR2 SVGAGI. The CDR3 extends over 14 amino acids. For the CDR3, the DNA is TGTGCCAGCATCGAAAGGGGGCGCGAGTATGGCTACACCTTC. This encodes CASIERGREYGYTF.

The chain links TRBV5-1 to TRBJ1-3; TRBD1 matches at 7 bases. Germline V CDR1 and CDR2: SGHRS, YFSETQ. This CDR3 is 16 amino acids long. The V segment lost 3 bases and the J segment 0 bases; nucleotides outside the gene matches: 6. Here the CDR3 reads CASSYRTGVSGNTIYF. The DNA of the CDR3 is TGCGCCAGCAGCTATCGGACAGGCGTCTCTGGAAACACCATATATTTT.

This chain joins TRBV12-3 or TRBV12-4 and TRBJ2-7, with D maybe TRBD1 (6 bases). V lost 5 bases and J lost 9, with 14 bases in between. This CDR3 is built from 12 residues. The CDR3: CASSQEQGRQYF. The CDR3 DNA is TGTGCCAGCAGTCAAGAACAGGGTCGGCAGTACTTC.

This clone appeared a single time. The V gene is TRBV5-6, the J gene TRBJ1-1; D possibly corresponds to TRBD1 (6 bases). Trimming pared 0 bases from V and 4 bases from J, leaving 16 bases between. CDR3 length: 16 amino acids. Per germline, CDR1 SGHDT and CDR2 YYEEEE. In DNA form, the CDR3 reads TGTGCCAGCAGCTTGGCACTGGGGGGGGGCATCACTGAAGCTTTCTTT. It yields the protein CASSLALGGGITEAFF.

This clone was seen more than once but under ten times. The J gene is TRBJ1-5, the V gene TRBV30; D perhaps matches TRBD1 (6 bases). Trimming removed 2 bases from V and 5 bases from J, with 16 bases in between. Germline V CDR1 and CDR2: GTSNPN, SVGIG (reference sequence). This CDR3 spans 15 amino acids. This CDR3 is CAWSRLAGVDQPQHF. The CDR3, as DNA: TGTGCCTGGAGTAGGTTGGCAGGGGTCGATCAGCCCCAGCATTTT.

The chain is built from TRBV5-1 and TRBJ2-7, with 8 bases fitting TRBD1. The CDR3 sequence is 15 residues long. V gave up 4 bases and J gave up 0 bases; unmatched junction bases: 6. Germline CDR1 and CDR2: SGHRS and YFSETQ. Here the CDR3 reads CASSTGDRSSYEQYF. Written as DNA, the CDR3 is TGCGCCAGCAGCACGGGGGACAGGAGCTCCTACGAGCAGTACTTC.

J is TRBJ2-3 and V is TRBV4-1; possibly TRBD1 for D (6 bases). The ends were cut back, 1 base at V and 1 base at J, with 9 bases in the middle. In germline, CDR1 is MGHRA, CDR2 YSYEKL. This CDR3 spans 15 amino acids. The CDR3 reads CASSQGRGGTDTQYF. The CDR3 nucleotides are TGCGCCAGCAGCCAAGGCAGGGGCGGCACAGATACGCAGTATTTT.

This chain uses TRBV11-2 with TRBJ2-1, with 7 bases matching TRBD2. The length of the CDR3 is 15 residues. The V gene's germline CDR1 is SGHAT and CDR2 FQNNGV. Trimming cost V 8 bases and J 3 bases; bases outside gene matches: 10. The CDR3 DNA reads as TGTGCCAGCTATGTTACGGGAGGTGACTACAATGAGCAGTTCTTC. The encoded protein is CASYVTGGDYNEQFF.

The genes are TRBV29-1 and TRBJ2-2; 7 bases align to TRBD1. CDR1 is SQVTM, CDR2 ANQGSEA, per germline. V lost 0 bases and J lost 3; bases outside the gene matches: 13. The CDR3 is 18 residues long. The CDR3 coding sequence is TGCAGCGTTGAAGATACCCACAGGGGCACGCGTGACACCGGGGAGCTGTTTTTT. Translating it yields CSVEDTHRGTRDTGELFF.

This chain joins TRBV28 and TRBJ2-2, with TRBD1 matching 10 bases. CDR1 and CDR2 from the germline V gene are MDHEN and SYDVKM. After removal of 2 bases from V and 6 bases from J, the junction contained 12 bases not matched to a gene. The CDR3 covers 18 residues. The CDR3 region has the DNA TGTGCCAGCAGTTTAGCCCGGGGGACAGGGGAAAGCGCCGGGGAGCTGTTTTTT. Translated, it gives CASSLARGTGESAGELFF.

The rearrangement joins TRBV19 to TRBJ1-1, with D hard to call. From germline, CDR1 is LNHDA and CDR2 SQIVND (reference sequence). The CDR3 covers 12 residues. V was pared by 6 bases and J by 0 bases, with 5 bases between. The CDR3 DNA reads as TGTGCCAGTAGGGGCTTGAACACTGAAGCTTTCTTT. Protein: CASRGLNTEAFF.

The chain combines TRBV7-8 with TRBJ2-1, with D possibly being TRBD1 (6 bases). The CDR3 is 16 amino acids. V dropped 5 bases and J dropped 4 bases, with 18 bases sitting between them. CDR1 and CDR2 (germline): SGHVS, FQNEAQ. DNA for the CDR3: TGTGCCAGCAGCCCGGAAGCAGGGGCCGCTTACAATGAGCAGTTCTTC. This gives the protein CASSPEAGAAYNEQFF.

The V gene is TRBV6-6, the J gene TRBJ2-2, with D perhaps TRBD2 (7 bases). Trimming cost V 5 bases and J 4 bases, with 26 bases left between them. CDR1 is MNHNY, CDR2 SVGAGI, per germline (reference sequence). This CDR3 comprises 19 residues. CDR3 amino acids: CASSPYYPGGGGSTGELFF. CDR3 sequence (DNA): TGTGCCAGCAGTCCCTACTACCCGGGGGGAGGGGGTAGCACCGGGGAGCTGTTTTTT.

J is TRBJ1-1 and V is TRBV18, with 10 bases aligning to TRBD1. J lost 4 bases, V lost 4 bases, and 15 bases had no gene match. The CDR3 is 18 amino acids. Germline V CDR1 and CDR2: KGHSH, LQKENI. The CDR3: CASSLFGTGARGVTEAFF. The CDR3, as DNA: TGTGCCAGCTCACTCTTTGGGACAGGGGCTCGGGGAGTCACTGAAGCTTTCTTT.

This clone was detected only a few times. This sequence joins TRBV6-2 or TRBV6-3 and TRBJ2-7; 7 nucleotides match TRBD2. With V trimmed by 4 bases and J by 0 bases, 6 bases remained unmatched. CDR1 MNHEY and CDR2 SVGEGT come from the germline V gene. CDR3 length: 15 amino acids. The CDR3 loop is CASSSRTRSSYEQYF. In nucleotides, the CDR3 is TGTGCCAGCAGTTCTCGGACTAGGAGCTCCTACGAGCAGTACTTC.

J is TRBJ1-1 and V is TRBV12-5; D unresolved. The CDR3 spans 11 residues. Deletions cut 3 bases from V and 9 bases from J, with 8 bases between. Germline lookup yields CDR1 LGHNT and CDR2 FRNRAP. CDR3 in amino acids: CASGFPSQAFF. The CDR3 bases are TGTGCTAGTGGTTTCCCCTCCCAAGCTTTCTTT.

This chain uses TRBV18 with TRBJ2-1; 11 nucleotides agree with TRBD2. V dropped 3 bases and J dropped 5; count of bases not matched to a gene: 3. This CDR3 has 15 residues. The germline V gene encodes CDR1 KGHSH and CDR2 LQKENI. For the CDR3, the DNA is TGTGCCAGCTCACCCGGGACTAGCGGAAACAATGAGCAGTTCTTC. It codes for CASSPGTSGNNEQFF.

The chain couples TRBV15 to TRBJ1-2; 9 bases align to TRBD1. The germline V gene has CDR1 LNHNV and CDR2 YYDKDF (reference sequence). The CDR3 consists of 17 residues. V lost 3 bases to trimming and J lost 2 bases; unmatched junction nucleotides: 10. The CDR3 loop reads CATSSHHRGQGNYGYTF. The CDR3 DNA reads TGTGCCACCAGCAGTCACCATAGGGGACAGGGAAACTATGGCTACACCTTC.

The chain is built from TRBV5-6 and TRBJ2-7, with TRBD1 matching 10 bases. The CDR3 is 15 residues long. Germline V lookup: CDR1 SGHDT, CDR2 YYEEEE. The J segment lost 5 bases and the V segment lost 1 base, leaving 6 bases of the junction unmatched. CDR3 DNA: TGTGCCAGCAGCTTGTCAAGGGACAGGGGAGACGAGCAGTACTTC. Translated, it gives CASSLSRDRGDEQYF.

This chain uses TRBV28 with TRBJ1-2; no clear D gene. Germline V gene lookup returns CDR1 MDHEN and CDR2 SYDVKM. CDR3 length: 12 amino acids. The V and J ends lost 3 bases and 8 bases respectively, with 10 bases between them. The CDR3: CASSLIGSGYTF. As DNA, the CDR3 is TGTGCCAGCAGTTTGATCGGGTCGGGCTACACCTTC.

V gene TRBV4-3 combines with J gene TRBJ2-5; 15 bases are shared with TRBD2. CDR1 and CDR2 (germline): LGHNA, YSLEER. This CDR3 contains 18 residues. The ends lost 3 bases at V and 5 bases at J; junction bases unmatched: 10. CDR3 region: CASSQGIGLAGGGETQYF. The CDR3 nucleotides read TGCGCCAGCAGCCAGGGTATAGGACTAGCGGGAGGGGGGGAGACCCAGTACTTC.